Listed below are T cell receptor beta chains from one sample, sequenced in a study of blood T cell repertoires in COVID-19. Here immunoSEQ multiplex PCR was the method, and the copy in TCRdb shows in-frame clones only, minus some. The data hold 150,000 to 200,000 clones, with almost 80% observed a single time. Sequenced: PBMCs or T cells enriched from blood (not recorded which). The receptors were gathered from a woman between 50 and 59 years old who had recovered from COVID-19. The CDR3 runs from the conserved cysteine through the conserved F or W. The D gene is left open where the match is weak. Clone size appears in some rows only: once, few, many, or a class for an expanded clone.

d_call: -; j_call: TRBJ2-7; v_call: TRBV12-3/TRBV12-4; clone_size: -; cdr3_nt: TGTGCCAGCTCAATCAGCTCCTACGAGCAGTACTTC; cdr3_aa: CASSISSYEQYF
d_call: TRBD2; j_call: TRBJ2-7; v_call: TRBV19; clone_size: -; cdr3_nt: TGTGCCAGTAGTAGACTAGCGGGAGGTAGCTCCTACGAGCAGTACTTC; cdr3_aa: CASSRLAGGSSYEQYF
d_call: TRBD1; j_call: TRBJ1-1; v_call: TRBV10-3; clone_size: -; cdr3_nt: TGTGCCGCCACAGGGGACACTGAAGCTTTCTTT; cdr3_aa: CAATGDTEAFF
d_call: TRBD2; j_call: TRBJ2-7; v_call: TRBV20-1; clone_size: -; cdr3_nt: TGCAGTGCTAGTGTTAGCGGGAGTCGCTACGAGCAGTACTTC; cdr3_aa: CSASVSGSRYEQYF
d_call: TRBD2; j_call: TRBJ2-1; v_call: TRBV11-3; clone_size: -; cdr3_nt: TGTGCCAGCAGCCTGACTGGGACTAGCGGGAGTAATGAGCAGTTCTTC; cdr3_aa: CASSLTGTSGSNEQFF
d_call: TRBD1; j_call: TRBJ1-6; v_call: TRBV28; clone_size: -; cdr3_nt: TGTGCCAGCAGCCCACTCGGGCAGGGGGAACTCTATAATTCACCCCTCCACTTT; cdr3_aa: CASSPLGQGELYNSPLHF
d_call: TRBD2; j_call: TRBJ2-1; v_call: TRBV28; clone_size: -; cdr3_nt: TGTGCCAGCAGTTTCCTAGCGGGAGAGTTCGGGCAGTTCTTC; cdr3_aa: CASSFLAGEFGQFF
d_call: TRBD2; j_call: TRBJ2-1; v_call: TRBV30; clone_size: -; cdr3_nt: TGTGCCTGGCATAGCGGGAGCTCCCACAATGAGCAGTTCTTC; cdr3_aa: CAWHSGSSHNEQFF
d_call: -; j_call: TRBJ2-6; v_call: TRBV28; clone_size: -; cdr3_nt: TGTGCCAGCTATGGGGCCAACGTCCTGACTTTC; cdr3_aa: CASYGANVLTF
d_call: -; j_call: TRBJ2-1; v_call: TRBV30; clone_size: few; cdr3_nt: TGTGCCTGGAGTGAAGGTAGCGGCACCTACAATGAGCAGTTCTTC; cdr3_aa: CAWSEGSGTYNEQFF
d_call: TRBD1; j_call: TRBJ2-7; v_call: TRBV4-1; clone_size: -; cdr3_nt: TGCGCCAGCAGCCAAGGGCAGGGGGCTTACGAGCAGTACTTC; cdr3_aa: CASSQGQGAYEQYF
d_call: TRBD2; j_call: TRBJ2-5; v_call: TRBV13; clone_size: -; cdr3_nt: TGTGCCAGCAGCTTAGGGGGACTAGCGGGATCGGTACGAGAGACCCAGTACTTC; cdr3_aa: CASSLGGLAGSVRETQYF
d_call: -; j_call: TRBJ2-1; v_call: TRBV9; clone_size: once; cdr3_nt: TGTGCCAGCAGCGTAGGAGGAGGGAGCTCCTACAATGAGCAGTTCTTC; cdr3_aa: CASSVGGGSSYNEQFF
d_call: -; j_call: TRBJ2-4; v_call: TRBV6-5; clone_size: -; cdr3_nt: TGTGCCAGCAGGGGACGGGACTCCCACGACATTCAGTACTTC; cdr3_aa: CASRGRDSHDIQYF
d_call: TRBD2; j_call: TRBJ2-1; v_call: TRBV27; clone_size: -; cdr3_nt: TGTGCCAGCGCGCGGGAGACCAGGCAGAATGAGCAGTTCTTC; cdr3_aa: CASARETRQNEQFF
d_call: -; j_call: TRBJ1-2; v_call: TRBV3-1/TRBV3-2; clone_size: -; cdr3_nt: TGTGCCAGCAGCCTACGGGGACACGACTATGGCTACACCTTC; cdr3_aa: CASSLRGHDYGYTF
d_call: -; j_call: TRBJ2-1; v_call: TRBV21-1; clone_size: -; cdr3_nt: TGTGCCAGCAGCAAAGCCTGCCCGGGGGATGGCGGGAGGGGTGGTCGCGATGAGCAGTTCTTC; cdr3_aa: CASSKACPGDGGRGGRDEQFF
d_call: TRBD2; j_call: TRBJ2-7; v_call: TRBV29-1; clone_size: few; cdr3_nt: TGCAGCGTAGCGGGATATCCAACAGACGAGCAGTACTTC; cdr3_aa: CSVAGYPTDEQYF
d_call: -; j_call: TRBJ1-4; v_call: TRBV29-1; clone_size: -; cdr3_nt: TGCAGCGTCGCGGGACCGGGGTCTGAAAAACTGTTTTTT; cdr3_aa: CSVAGPGSEKLFF
d_call: TRBD1; j_call: TRBJ1-5; v_call: TRBV25-1; clone_size: -; cdr3_nt: TGTGCCAGCCTCGGACAGGGCGCCTATTTTAGCAATCAGCCCCAGCATTTT; cdr3_aa: CASLGQGAYFSNQPQHF
d_call: TRBD1; j_call: TRBJ1-2; v_call: TRBV3-1/TRBV3-2; clone_size: few; cdr3_nt: TGTGCCAGCAGCGACAGGGAAAATAGTGGCTACACCTTC; cdr3_aa: CASSDRENSGYTF
d_call: TRBD1; j_call: TRBJ2-3; v_call: TRBV3-1/TRBV3-2; clone_size: -; cdr3_nt: TGTGCCAGCAGCTGGACAGGGATTAGCACAGATACGCAGTATTTT; cdr3_aa: CASSWTGISTDTQYF
d_call: -; j_call: TRBJ2-7; v_call: TRBV5-1; clone_size: once; cdr3_nt: TGCGCCAGCAGCCAGACGGCCAGGGCCTACGAGCAGTACTTC; cdr3_aa: CASSQTARAYEQYF
d_call: TRBD2; j_call: TRBJ2-1; v_call: TRBV24-1; clone_size: -; cdr3_nt: TGTGCCACCAGTGGTTTGGGTAGCGGGGCTTACAATGAGCAGTTCTTC; cdr3_aa: CATSGLGSGAYNEQFF
d_call: TRBD2; j_call: TRBJ2-7; v_call: TRBV19; clone_size: few; cdr3_nt: TGTGCCAGTAAAGGACTAGCGGGCCACTACGAGCAGTACTTC; cdr3_aa: CASKGLAGHYEQYF
d_call: -; j_call: TRBJ1-3; v_call: TRBV2; clone_size: few; cdr3_nt: TGTGCCAGCAGTGAGGGGAGAATCTCTGGAAACACCATATATTTT; cdr3_aa: CASSEGRISGNTIYF
d_call: TRBD2; j_call: TRBJ2-7; v_call: TRBV15; clone_size: -; cdr3_nt: TGTGCCACCAGCACTAGCGGGAGGGTATACGAGCAGTACTTC; cdr3_aa: CATSTSGRVYEQYF
d_call: -; j_call: TRBJ1-6; v_call: TRBV18; clone_size: -; cdr3_nt: TGTGCCAGCTCAGAAGGGAGTGGTAATTCACCCCTCCACTTT; cdr3_aa: CASSEGSGNSPLHF
d_call: -; j_call: TRBJ2-2; v_call: TRBV30; clone_size: -; cdr3_nt: TGTGCCTGGAGTGTATCCATTTCCGGGGAGCTGTTTTTT; cdr3_aa: CAWSVSISGELFF
d_call: -; j_call: TRBJ2-2; v_call: TRBV27; clone_size: -; cdr3_nt: TGTGCCAGCAGTACACTAGCGAACACCGGGGAGCTGTTTTTT; cdr3_aa: CASSTLANTGELFF
d_call: TRBD1; j_call: TRBJ1-2; v_call: TRBV9; clone_size: -; cdr3_nt: TGTGCCAGCAGCAGGGACAGGGGGCGGCAAGGGAACATCTATGGCTACACCTTC; cdr3_aa: CASSRDRGRQGNIYGYTF
d_call: -; j_call: TRBJ2-1; v_call: TRBV27; clone_size: -; cdr3_nt: TGTGCCAGCAGGGGCGGGGCAGTGAACTACAATGAGCAGTTCTTC; cdr3_aa: CASRGGAVNYNEQFF
d_call: TRBD1; j_call: TRBJ1-2; v_call: TRBV7-9; clone_size: -; cdr3_nt: TGTGCCAGCAACCGAGGGCAGGGGGGCTATGGCTACACCTTC; cdr3_aa: CASNRGQGGYGYTF
d_call: TRBD1; j_call: TRBJ1-2; v_call: TRBV28; clone_size: few; cdr3_nt: TGTGCCAGCCAAACCGACAGGGGGTTTAACTATGGCTACACCTTC; cdr3_aa: CASQTDRGFNYGYTF
d_call: TRBD1; j_call: TRBJ1-2; v_call: TRBV20-1; clone_size: -; cdr3_nt: TGCAGTGCCGGACAGGGAGATGGCTACACCTTC; cdr3_aa: CSAGQGDGYTF
d_call: TRBD1; j_call: TRBJ1-1; v_call: TRBV2; clone_size: -; cdr3_nt: TGTGCCAGCAGGACAATAGGACAGGGGGCGTTTGAGGCTTTCTTT; cdr3_aa: CASRTIGQGAFEAFF